The clone carrying this T cell receptor (beta chain) has only one observation. The data were taken from a study of STAT5B mutations in CD4+ large granular lymphocyte leukemia. CDR3 length: 15 amino acids. Per germline, CDR1 SGHTA and CDR2 FQGNSA. V lost 4 bases, J lost 10 bases, and 21 bases lay in between. In the study's own analysis: Productive clonotypes were detectable down to 2.59 x 10-5 frequency. Assay used: immunoSEQ multiplex PCR; TCRdb lists only in-frame clones, some missing. V and J calls and clone size are as listed in that table; D and trimming were resolved from the DNA. The repertoire consists of tens of thousands of clones, with roughly 79% occurring once and the leading ten covering roughly 4.5%.

The sample taken for sequencing was CD4+ T cells from blood buffy coats. The V and J genes are TRBV7-2 and TRBJ2-3; the D is unclear. The clonotype comes from a human donor in good health. For the CDR3, the DNA is TGTGCCAGCAGCTCCGTAACGGAAGACCAAGTGGCGCAGTATTTT. Translation gives CASSSVTEDQVAQYF.